This T cell receptor beta chain was sequenced for a study of cytomegalovirus exposure and HLA in healthy donors. The study, taken as a whole, reports: Per published accounts, TCR beta sequences correctly predicted the HLA-A and HLA-B alleles of most subjects. Cytomegalovirus-associated status was assigned to more than 150 TCR beta chains. Later analysis showed TCR association rates varying by HLA locus, highest for DRB1 and lowest for HLA-C.

Researchers ran the PCR with 60 Vbeta and 13 Jbeta primers. TCRdb's copy holds only in-frame clones and misses some; the assay was immunoSEQ multiplex PCR. This sample contains about 52,000 clones. Turning to this clone: Its antigen remains unidentified.

Sequencing was carried out using PBMCs. This clonotype originated in a woman aged 55-69 years in good health and CMV-seropositive.

CDR3: CASSLGTDGYTF. In DNA form, the CDR3 reads TGTGCCAGCAGCTTAGGGACAGATGGCTACACCTTC. The J gene is TRBJ1-2, the V gene TRBV7-8, with D possibly matching TRBD1 (6 bases). The V end was cut by 1 base, the J end by 6 bases, with 6 bases between. This CDR3 contains 12 residues. From germline, CDR1 is SGHVS and CDR2 FQNEAQ.